This TCR beta chain was retrieved from a study of glioma-infiltrating T cells. CDR3 size: 11 residues. Germline V gene data show CDR1 as MNHEY and CDR2 as SVGEGT. Study-wide results and caveats: CDR3 overlap between tissue and blood was very small. Non-neoplastic patients had below-expected tissue-blood divergence, while all gliomas exceeded expectation.

In the case of this clonotype: The target antigen is unknown. The germline gene is not matched at one end of the junction; a read error may be the cause.

Using RNA template, CDR3s of TCR alpha and beta were amplified with iRepertoire arm-PCR. Input was 100-400 ng of tissue mRNA or PBMC total RNA. A single record per CDR3 protein comes from TCRdb applying MiXCR to the multiplex PCR reads. The sample has 15,000 to 20,000 distinct CDR3 sequences, 55% to 75% seen once. The chain combines TRBV6-2 or TRBV6-3 with TRBJ2-1; D may be TRBD1 (6 bases). The sequencing input was glioma tissue, nonneoplastic brain tissue, or PBMCs (not recorded which). The receptor's source is a human donor with low-grade glioma or glioblastoma, undergoing nonglioma brain surgery, or in good health (not recorded which). The CDR3 sequence is CASSYGRGEVF. The CDR3 DNA sequence: TGTGCCAGCAGTTATGGCAGGGGTGAGGTCTTC.